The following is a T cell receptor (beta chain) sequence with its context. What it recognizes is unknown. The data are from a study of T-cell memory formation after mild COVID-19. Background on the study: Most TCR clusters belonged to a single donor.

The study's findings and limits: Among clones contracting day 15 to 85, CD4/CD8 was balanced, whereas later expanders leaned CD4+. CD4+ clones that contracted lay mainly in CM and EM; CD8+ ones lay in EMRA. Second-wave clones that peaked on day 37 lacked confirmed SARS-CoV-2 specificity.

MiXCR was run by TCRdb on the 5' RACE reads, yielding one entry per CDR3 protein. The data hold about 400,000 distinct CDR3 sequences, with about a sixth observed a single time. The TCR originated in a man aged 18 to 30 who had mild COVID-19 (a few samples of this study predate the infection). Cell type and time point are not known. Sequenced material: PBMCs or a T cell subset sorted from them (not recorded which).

CDR3 sequence: CASSARVGQGSNQQYF. DNA for the CDR3: TGTGCCAGCAGTGCCCGAGTGGGACAGGGTTCAAATCAGCAGTACTTC. The chain couples TRBV6-5 to TRBJ2-7; TRBD1 aligns across 9 bases. The trim removed 5 bases at V and 8 bases at J, leaving 16 bases unmatched. From germline, CDR1 is MNHEY and CDR2 SVGAGI. This CDR3 spans 16 amino acids.